Listed below are T cell receptor beta chains from one sample, sequenced in a study of T cells after yellow fever vaccination. Via MiXCR, TCRdb re-called the 5' RACE reads, giving one row per CDR3 protein. The sample has under 150,000 distinct CDR3 sequences, roughly 8% seen once. Sequences were derived from CD4+ T cells sorted from PBMCs, sampled 5 days after the yellow fever booster vaccination. Receptor source: a man aged 25-40 years who received the YFV17D yellow fever vaccine. The CDR3 runs from the conserved cysteine through the conserved F or W. The D gene is left open where the match is weak. The listing skips clone size in some rows; elsewhere it reads once, few, many or a size class.

many,TRBD2,TRBV6-2/TRBV6-3,TRBJ2-1,TGTGCCAGCAGACTTTCTAGCGGGAAAAACAATGAGCAGTTCTTC,CASRLSSGKNNEQFF
many,TRBD2,TRBV7-2,TRBJ2-1,TGTGCCAGCAGCTTTTTAGCGGGAGTCCCCTACAATGAGCAGTTCTTC,CASSFLAGVPYNEQFF
many,-,TRBV3-1,TRBJ2-5,TGTGCCAGCAGCCAAGGTGATGTTGAACAAGAGACCCAGTACTTC,CASSQGDVEQETQYF
-,-,TRBV29-1,TRBJ2-7,TGCAGCGTTGAACAGGGTTATGAGCAGTACTTC,CSVEQGYEQYF
many,-,TRBV7-2,TRBJ1-3,TGTGCCAGCAGCTCCCGGGGGGGGCTCGGAAACACCATATATTTT,CASSSRGGLGNTIYF
many,-,TRBV11-3,TRBJ2-7,TGTGCCAGCAGCTTAGTTAGCGGCTCGGGAAGCAACGAGCAGTACTTC,CASSLVSGSGSNEQYF
-,-,TRBV7-2,TRBJ2-6,TGTGCCAGCAGCTTGCGCGAGCGCGCAGGTCGCCCCGAGTCTGGGGCCAACGTCCTGACTTTC,CASSLRERAGRPESGANVLTF
many,-,TRBV12-3/TRBV12-4,TRBJ2-7,TGTGCCAGCAGTAGGGACTTACCCTACGAGCAGTACTTC,CASSRDLPYEQYF
many,TRBD2,TRBV20-1,TRBJ2-1,TGCAGTGCGGAGGGACTAGCGGTTAATGAGCAGTTCTTC,CSAEGLAVNEQFF
many,TRBD2,TRBV7-7,TRBJ2-5,TGTGCCAGCAGCACGGATAGCGGGGGGGGCCAGTACTTC,CASSTDSGGGQYF
many,-,TRBV7-9,TRBJ2-1,TGTGCCAGCAGCTTATCGGGTAGCTACTCTGAGCAGTTCTTC,CASSLSGSYSEQFF
many,-,TRBV20-1,TRBJ2-3,TGCAGTGCTAGATCTTGGGGCACAGATACGCAGTATTTT,CSARSWGTDTQYF
-,-,TRBV20-1,TRBJ1-2,TGCAGTGCTAGGAGCGCAGCTCTTAACTATGGCTACACCTTC,CSARSAALNYGYTF
many,-,TRBV25-1,TRBJ2-7,TGTGCCAGCAGTTCCTCTCGGGATGCAACCTACGAGCAGTACTTC,CASSSSRDATYEQYF
many,-,TRBV5-1,TRBJ2-5,TGCGCCAGCAGCCCCCGGACCGGAGGGGAGACCCAGTACTTC,CASSPRTGGETQYF
many,TRBD2,TRBV27,TRBJ2-1,TGCACCAGCAGTTCCCAGACTAGCGGTGGGGTAGATGAGCAGTTCTTC,CTSSSQTSGGVDEQFF
many,TRBD1,TRBV5-1,TRBJ1-3,TGCGCCAGCAGCTTTGGGACAGGGAGGAGAGGAAACACCATATATTTT,CASSFGTGRRGNTIYF
-,-,TRBV5-1,TRBJ1-2,TGCGCCAGCAGCTTGGGTACAGGAGATGGCTACACCTTC,CASSLGTGDGYTF
many,TRBD2,TRBV7-2,TRBJ2-3,TGTGCCAGCAACAAGCGGGAGGGAGATACGCAGTATTTT,CASNKREGDTQYF
few,-,TRBV18,TRBJ2-7,TGTGCCAGCTCACCACCCCATCGGTTAGCGGAATCCGAGCAGTACTTC,CASSPPHRLAESEQYF
many,TRBD2,TRBV18,TRBJ2-7,TGTGCCAGCTCACTGCGGGAGCTCCACGAGCAGTACTTC,CASSLRELHEQYF
few,TRBD1,TRBV12-3/TRBV12-4,TRBJ2-7,TGTGCCAGCCGGGGACAGGGGTCGTCCTACGAGCAGTACTTC,CASRGQGSSYEQYF
many,TRBD2,TRBV10-3,TRBJ2-1,TGTGCCATCAGTGAGTCAAGCGGGAGTGGATCAGGTGAGCAGTTCTTC,CAISESSGSGSGEQFF
many,-,TRBV7-9,TRBJ2-7,TGTGCCAGCAGGGGGCCGGTGGGTTACGAGCAGTACTTC,CASRGPVGYEQYF
few,TRBD2,TRBV11-2,TRBJ2-2,TGTGCCAGCAGCCCCGGGACTAGCGGGAGTTTAAGTAGCACCGGGGAGCTGTTTTTT,CASSPGTSGSLSSTGELFF
once,TRBD2,TRBV20-1,TRBJ2-5,TGCTGTGCTAGAGATGCAACTAGCGGGGGGGTAGAGACCCAGTACTTC,CCARDATSGGVETQYF
many,TRBD2,TRBV5-1,TRBJ2-7,TGCGCCAGCAGCCGACCCGGGACTAGCGGCTACGAGCAGTACTTC,CASSRPGTSGYEQYF
-,-,TRBV20-1,TRBJ1-2,TGCAGTGCTCGGGGGTCAGGGGCATTAGGGTATGGCTACACCTTC,CSARGSGALGYGYTF
many,TRBD1,TRBV5-1,TRBJ2-3,TGCGCCAGCAGCTCATTCGCCGGGACAGGCAGTGATACGCAGTATTTT,CASSSFAGTGSDTQYF
many,-,TRBV7-2,TRBJ2-7,TGTGCCAGCAGGATGTCGAGTGGGGACTCGGCCGAGCAGTACTTC,CASRMSSGDSAEQYF
-,TRBD1,TRBV10-3,TRBJ2-1,TGTGCCATCAGGTTCGGGACAGGGTTCGATGAGCAGTTCTTC,CAIRFGTGFDEQFF
-,TRBD2,TRBV20-1,TRBJ2-1,TGCTGTGCTCCCGGGACTAGCGGGGATTACGGGATGGTCAATGAGCAGTTCTTC,CCAPGTSGDYGMVNEQFF
many,-,TRBV27,TRBJ1-6,TGTGCCAGCAGTTTCTCGCTTAGGGCTTATTCACCCCTCCACTTT,CASSFSLRAYSPLHF
many,TRBD1,TRBV4-3,TRBJ2-2,TGCGCCAGCAGCCTCACGACGGGACAGAGCGTAGGGGAGCTGTTTTTT,CASSLTTGQSVGELFF
many,-,TRBV4-3,TRBJ2-3,TGCGCCAGCAGCCAAGATCTTAGGTCGACCACCCTGTATTTT,CASSQDLRSTTLYF
many,TRBD2,TRBV7-2,TRBJ2-5,TGTGCCAGCAGCTTAGATCGGACTAGCGGGAGGGAGACCCAGTACTTC,CASSLDRTSGRETQYF
few,-,TRBV27,TRBJ1-6,TGTGCCAGCAGTTTTTACAGAGATAATTCACCCCTCCACTTT,CASSFYRDNSPLHF
many,-,TRBV6-1,TRBJ2-2,TGTGCCAGCGCTTTGCCCGGGGAGCTGTTTTTT,CASALPGELFF
many,TRBD2,TRBV12-3/TRBV12-4,TRBJ2-3,TGTGCCAGCAGACTAGCGGACACAGATACGCAGTATTTT,CASRLADTDTQYF
many,-,TRBV7-9,TRBJ1-5,TGTGCCAGCAGCTCAGCCGGGGGAAATCAGCCCCAGCATTTT,CASSSAGGNQPQHF
many,TRBD1,TRBV29-1,TRBJ1-5,TGCAGCGTTGTACAGGGGGTCGGGCCCCAGCATTTT,CSVVQGVGPQHF
many,TRBD2,TRBV3-1,TRBJ2-5,TGTGCCAGCAGCCGTCAGCGGGGAAGACCGGGTCAAGAGACCCAGTACTTC,CASSRQRGRPGQETQYF
many,TRBD2,TRBV4-2,TRBJ2-7,TGTGCCAGCAGGAAAGGGAGAGCGGGGACGTACTACGAGCAGTACTTC,CASRKGRAGTYYEQYF
many,TRBD2,TRBV18,TRBJ2-1,TGTGCCAGCTCACCGACTAGCGGGGTCTCCTACAATGAGCAGTTCTTC,CASSPTSGVSYNEQFF
few,-,TRBV18,TRBJ2-2,TGTGCCAGCTCAAAGTCGGGGAAGAACACCGGGGAGCTGTTTTTT,CASSKSGKNTGELFF
many,-,TRBV11-1,TRBJ2-1,TGTGCCAGCAGCTTAGATTGGGGTACCTACAATGAGCAGTTCTTC,CASSLDWGTYNEQFF
many,-,TRBV6-2/TRBV6-3,TRBJ2-1,TGTGCCAGCAGGACCTGGGTAGAGCAGTTCTTC,CASRTWVEQFF
-,-,TRBV18,TRBJ2-7,TGTGCCAGCTCACAAGGGCGTCTGCAGGAAGGGTACGAGCAGTACTTC,CASSQGRLQEGYEQYF
many,TRBD1,TRBV27,TRBJ1-5,TGTGCCAGCAGTTTGGCACAGGGGGGCAATCAGCCCCAGCATTTT,CASSLAQGGNQPQHF
many,-,TRBV3-1,TRBJ2-3,TGTGCCAGCAGCCAAGAAATAGGGTTGGGAGCAGATACGCAGTATTTT,CASSQEIGLGADTQYF